This T cell receptor (beta chain) is drawn from a study of T cells after somatic rescue of genetic block. Germline V gene data show CDR1 as SNHLY and CDR2 as FYNNEI. The CDR3 length is 17 residues. V gave up 1 base and J gave up 2 bases; unmatched junction bases: 8. Measured with immunoSEQ multiplex PCR; TCRdb has only the in-frame clones, and not every one. This sample has 55,000 to 75,000 clones, with about 90% found just once. This sequence originates from a man in his forties. The chain is built from TRBV2 and TRBJ1-5; TRBD1 matches 7 bases. Sequencing was done on a sample of peripheral blood mononuclear cells (PBMCs). The DNA of the CDR3 is TGTGCCAGCAGTGAAGGGGGAGGGGGCTGGGGCAATCAGCCCCAGCATTTT. This translates into CASSEGGGGWGNQPQHF.